This T cell receptor (beta chain) was captured in a study of T cells in Graves' hyperthyroidism and ophthalmopathy. The TCR beta CDR3 regions underwent amplification using RNA transcripts as the source. The HTBI primer set drove a first-round RT-PCR of the TCR CDR3. MiXCR, run by TCRdb on the multiplex PCR reads, gives a single entry per CDR3 protein. In the table there are approximately 430,000 distinct CDR3 sequences, roughly 14% of which are singletons. General study results and limits: Ophthalmopathy stood apart from stable hyperthyroidism in a 13 V-J model.

V lost 5 bases and J lost 2, with 9 bases in between. The CDR3 is 13 residues long. The V gene's germline CDR1 is MNHNS and CDR2 SASEGT. Each ophthalmopathy patient scored at least 3 on the Clinical Activity Score and at least 4 on NOSPECS grade, with duration under 3 months. This clonotype showed up many times. The antigen is unknown. The TCR originated in a man aged 18 to 35 with Graves' ophthalmopathy. The sequencing input was blood. V gene TRBV6-1 combines with J gene TRBJ2-5, with D perhaps matching TRBD1 (6 bases). The DNA of the CDR3 is TGTGCCAGCAGTCGACAGGTTCAAGAGACCCAGTACTTC. Translated: CASSRQVQETQYF.